These T cell receptor beta chains were read from a single sample in a study of blood T cell repertoires in COVID-19. The data were produced by immunoSEQ multiplex PCR, yet TCRdb's version contains in-frame clones alone and is incomplete. Among a few hundred thousand clones listed, approximately 86% were seen once. Sequenced input: peripheral blood. The receptor source for this set is a young man with active or convalescent COVID-19. Both conserved end residues are part of each CDR3. D genes are given only for firm matches.

cdr3_aa	v_call	j_call	d_call
CASSPNTATGELFF	TRBV6-6	TRBJ2-2	.
CASSWGTGSYEQYF	TRBV9	TRBJ2-7	TRBD1
CASSLRGLHPNNEQFF	TRBV7-2	TRBJ2-1	.
CASSFDSLGQNYEQYF	TRBV7-6	TRBJ2-7	.
CASSPQLAGTDTQYF	TRBV18	TRBJ2-3	TRBD2
CASNRVGDSNQPQHF	TRBV19	TRBJ1-5	.
CASSPGGNTIYF	TRBV7-8	TRBJ1-3	.
CASMGLGTDTQYF	TRBV10-2	TRBJ2-3	TRBD2
CASSRTGDGYTF	TRBV2	TRBJ1-2	TRBD1
CASSGGQGANTGELFF	TRBV5-4	TRBJ2-2	TRBD1